This TCR beta chain appears in the sequencing data of a study of post-analysis software for immune sequencing data. For the study at large: Clinical courses comprised relapsing-remitting, secondary progressive and progressive-relapsing multiple sclerosis.

V lost 3 bases to trimming and J lost 3 bases; unmatched junction nucleotides: 3. The CDR3 has 15 residues. Germline V gene lookup returns CDR1 MNHNS and CDR2 SASEGT. Tagging with unique molecular identifiers was a feature of the TCR beta cDNA libraries. Yield was roughly 0.5 million cDNA molecules from around 1 to 9.1 million T cells. TCRdb reprocessed the PCR reads via MiXCR and lists one record per CDR3 protein. The sample shows 450,000 to 650,000 distinct CDR3 sequences, around 44% of them seen only once. On this clonotype itself: Its antigen is unidentified.

Study conclusions and caveats: The five TRBV segments detected at higher frequency in patients than in controls included TRBV5-6, TRBV5-1 and TRBV20-1. Diversity measured as normalized Chao1 was significantly lower in multiple sclerosis patients than in controls. Batch-mates among the samples co-clustered strongly by F measure.

This receptor was obtained from a girl between 5 and 17 years old with multiple sclerosis. This chain links TRBV6-1 with TRBJ1-5; 9 bases line up with TRBD1. Sequences were obtained from blood. CDR3 DNA sequence: TGTGCCAGCAGTGACGGGGACAGGGACAATCAGCCCCAGCATTTT. It translates to CASSDGDRDNQPQHF.